This T cell receptor beta chain is drawn from a study of blood T cell repertoires in COVID-19. Study-level information: Some COVID-19 samples were acute and others convalescent; all came from the United States, Italy and Spain. Sample material is recorded as cDNA or gDNA derived from T cells, B-cell-depleted T cells, or PBMCs.

This clone is a singleton in its sample. The V gene's germline CDR1 is MNHEY and CDR2 SVGAGI. V was clipped by 7 bases and J by 5 bases; unmatched bases: 4. The CDR3 is 13 residues long. In the original workflow: Amplification of reference gene primers provided the estimated nucleated cell counts. Sequencing used immunoSEQ multiplex PCR; TCRdb keeps in-frame clones, though not all of them. The V and J calls and clone size come from that table; D and trimming were worked out from the DNA. This sample has roughly 99,000 clones, with around 80% found just once. This TCR was sampled from a man aged 65 to 79 with acute or convalescent COVID-19. Sequenced material: peripheral blood. The V call is TRBV6-5, the J call TRBJ1-5; 8 bases align to TRBD1. CDR3 sequence: CASNRGFDQPQHF. DNA of the CDR3: TGTGCCAGCAACAGGGGGTTCGATCAGCCCCAGCATTTT.